The source of this TCR beta chain is a study of blood T cell repertoires in COVID-19. The overall study: From T cells, B-cell-depleted T cells, or PBMCs came the material, which was cDNA or gDNA.

Using immunoSEQ multiplex PCR, the repertoire was profiled, and TCRdb retains in-frame clones only, with some absent. The sample lists 130,000 to 150,000 clones, more than 80% occurring once. The ends were cut back, 5 bases at V and 0 bases at J, with 14 bases in the middle. The CDR3 contains 15 residues. Germline CDR1 is MNHEY and CDR2 is SMNVEV (reference sequence). This chain connects TRBV27 to TRBJ2-7, with D perhaps TRBD2 (6 bases). The sequenced sample was peripheral blood. This receptor was taken from a human donor in a cohort sampled during active COVID-19. The CDR3 nucleotides read TGTGCCAGCAGTCAGGACTATCAGAGCTCCTACGAGCAGTACTTC. Translated, it gives CASSQDYQSSYEQYF.